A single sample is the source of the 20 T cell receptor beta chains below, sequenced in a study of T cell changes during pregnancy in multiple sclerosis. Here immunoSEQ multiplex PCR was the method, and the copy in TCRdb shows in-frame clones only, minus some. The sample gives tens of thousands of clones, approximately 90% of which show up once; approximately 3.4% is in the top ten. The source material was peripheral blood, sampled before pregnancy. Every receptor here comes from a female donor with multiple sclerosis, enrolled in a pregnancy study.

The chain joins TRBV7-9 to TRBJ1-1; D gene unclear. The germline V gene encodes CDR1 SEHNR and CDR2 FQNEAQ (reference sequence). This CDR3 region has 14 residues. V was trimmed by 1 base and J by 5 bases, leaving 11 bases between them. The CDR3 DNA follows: TGTGCCAGCAGCTTAGTATCGTCGGGGACTGAAGCTTTCTTT. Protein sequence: CASSLVSSGTEAFF.

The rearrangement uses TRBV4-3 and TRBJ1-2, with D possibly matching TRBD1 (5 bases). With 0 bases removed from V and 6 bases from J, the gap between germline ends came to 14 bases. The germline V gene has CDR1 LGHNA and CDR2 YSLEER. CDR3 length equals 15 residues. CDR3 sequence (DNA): TGCGCCAGCAGCCAAGATCTCGGGGGAATTGATGGCTACACCTTC. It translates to CASSQDLGGIDGYTF.

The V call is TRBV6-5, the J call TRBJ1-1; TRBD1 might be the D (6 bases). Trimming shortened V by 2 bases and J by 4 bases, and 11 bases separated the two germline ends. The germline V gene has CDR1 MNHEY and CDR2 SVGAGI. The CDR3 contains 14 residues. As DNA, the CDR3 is TGTGCCAGCAGTTACGCCCAGGGGCGCACTGAAGCTTTCTTT. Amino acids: CASSYAQGRTEAFF.

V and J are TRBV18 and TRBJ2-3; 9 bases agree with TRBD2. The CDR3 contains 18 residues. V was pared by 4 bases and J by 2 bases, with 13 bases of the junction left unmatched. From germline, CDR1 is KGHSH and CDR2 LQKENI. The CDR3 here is CASSHSGSGGLNTDTQYF. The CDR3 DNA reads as TGTGCCAGCTCACACTCGGGTAGCGGGGGATTGAACACAGATACGCAGTATTTT. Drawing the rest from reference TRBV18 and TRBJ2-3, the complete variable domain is NAGVMQNPRHLVRRRGQEARLRCSPMKGHSHVYWYRQLPEEGLKFMVYLQKENIIDESGMPKERFSAEFPKEGPSILRIQQVVRGDSAAYFCASSHSGSGGLNTDTQYFGPGTRLTVL.

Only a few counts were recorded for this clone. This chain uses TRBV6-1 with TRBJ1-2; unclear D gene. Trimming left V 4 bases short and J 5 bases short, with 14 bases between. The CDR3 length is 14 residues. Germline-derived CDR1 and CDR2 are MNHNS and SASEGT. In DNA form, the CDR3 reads TGTGCCAGCAGTGGCACGAGGTCTCGGTATGGCTACACCTTC. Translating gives CASSGTRSRYGYTF.

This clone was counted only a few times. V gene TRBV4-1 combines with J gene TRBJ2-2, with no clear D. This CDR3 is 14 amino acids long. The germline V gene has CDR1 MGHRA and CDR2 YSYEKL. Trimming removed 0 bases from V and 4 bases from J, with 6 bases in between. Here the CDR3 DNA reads TGCGCCAGCAGCCAAGATGTGCGCACCGGGGAGCTGTTTTTT. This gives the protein CASSQDVRTGELFF.

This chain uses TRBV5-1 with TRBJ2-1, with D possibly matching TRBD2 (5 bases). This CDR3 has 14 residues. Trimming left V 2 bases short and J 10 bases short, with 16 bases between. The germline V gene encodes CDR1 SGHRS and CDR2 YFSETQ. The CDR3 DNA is TGCGCCAGCAGCTTTCGGACCGGAGGAAGCGAGCAGTTCTTC. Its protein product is CASSFRTGGSEQFF.

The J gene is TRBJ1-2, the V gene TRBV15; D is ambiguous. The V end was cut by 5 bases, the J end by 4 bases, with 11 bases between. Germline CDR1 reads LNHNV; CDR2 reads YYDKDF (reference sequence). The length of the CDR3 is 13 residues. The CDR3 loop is CATSFSGGYGYTF. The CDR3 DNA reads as TGTGCCACCAGCTTTTCGGGAGGCTATGGCTACACCTTC.

CDR3 bases: TGTGCCACCCAAGGGCTAGCGGAGACCTACGAGCAGTACTTC. It yields the protein CATQGLAETYEQYF. This chain joins TRBV10-3 and TRBJ2-7; 7 bases map to TRBD2. After removal of 10 bases from V and 2 bases from J, the junction contained 11 bases not matched to a gene. CDR1 is ENHRY and CDR2 is SYGVKD in the germline V gene. The CDR3 spans 14 residues.

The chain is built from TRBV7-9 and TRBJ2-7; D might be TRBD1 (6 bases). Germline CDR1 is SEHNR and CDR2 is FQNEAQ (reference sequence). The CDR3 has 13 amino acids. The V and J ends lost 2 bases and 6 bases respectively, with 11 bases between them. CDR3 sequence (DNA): TGTGCCAGCAGCTTAATTGCAGGGGCCGAGCAGTACTTC. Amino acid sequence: CASSLIAGAEQYF.

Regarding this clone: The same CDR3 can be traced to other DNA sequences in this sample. CDR3 sequence: CAWSVLYGAGNTIYF. In DNA form, the CDR3 reads TGTGCCTGGAGTGTACTTTATGGGGCGGGAAACACCATATATTTT. This chain connects TRBV30 to TRBJ1-3; the D gene is possibly TRBD1 (5 bases). From germline, CDR1 is GTSNPN and CDR2 SVGIG (reference sequence). Trimming left V 0 bases short and J 4 bases short, with 13 bases between. The CDR3 has 15 amino acids.

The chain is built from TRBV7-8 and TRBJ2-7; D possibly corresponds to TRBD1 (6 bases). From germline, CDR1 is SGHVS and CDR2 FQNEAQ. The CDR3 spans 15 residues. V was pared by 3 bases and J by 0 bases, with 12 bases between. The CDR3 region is CASSFHQGPSYEQYF. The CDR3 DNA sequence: TGTGCCAGCAGCTTCCATCAGGGGCCCTCCTACGAGCAGTACTTC.

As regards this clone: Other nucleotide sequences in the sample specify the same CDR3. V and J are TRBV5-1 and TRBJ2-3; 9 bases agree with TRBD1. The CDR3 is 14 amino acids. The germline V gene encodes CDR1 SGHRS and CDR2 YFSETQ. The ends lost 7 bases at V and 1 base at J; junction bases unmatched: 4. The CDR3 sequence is CASRRDRGTDTQYF. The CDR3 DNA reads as TGCGCCAGCCGTCGGGACAGGGGCACAGATACGCAGTATTTT. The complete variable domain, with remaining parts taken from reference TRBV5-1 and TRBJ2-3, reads KAGVTQTPRYLIKTRGQQVTLSCSPISGHRSVSWYQQTPGQGLQFLFEYFSETQRNKGNFPGRFSGRQFSNSRSEMNVSTLELGDSALYLCASRRDRGTDTQYFGPGTRLTVL.

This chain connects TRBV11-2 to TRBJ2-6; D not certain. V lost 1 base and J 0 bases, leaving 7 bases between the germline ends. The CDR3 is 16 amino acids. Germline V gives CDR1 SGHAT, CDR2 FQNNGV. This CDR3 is CASSLGLNSGANVLTF. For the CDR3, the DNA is TGTGCCAGCAGCTTAGGTCTAAACTCTGGGGCCAACGTCCTGACTTTC.

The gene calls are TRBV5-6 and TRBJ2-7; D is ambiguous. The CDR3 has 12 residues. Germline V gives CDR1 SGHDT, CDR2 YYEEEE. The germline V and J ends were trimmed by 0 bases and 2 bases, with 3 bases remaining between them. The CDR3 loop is CASSLGAYEQYF. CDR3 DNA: TGTGCCAGCAGCTTGGGAGCCTACGAGCAGTACTTC.

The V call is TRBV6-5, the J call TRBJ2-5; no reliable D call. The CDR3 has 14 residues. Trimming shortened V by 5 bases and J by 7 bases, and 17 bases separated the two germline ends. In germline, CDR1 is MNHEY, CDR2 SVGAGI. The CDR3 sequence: CASSPTETRGTQYF. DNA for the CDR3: TGTGCCAGCAGTCCGACCGAGACTCGAGGGACCCAGTACTTC.

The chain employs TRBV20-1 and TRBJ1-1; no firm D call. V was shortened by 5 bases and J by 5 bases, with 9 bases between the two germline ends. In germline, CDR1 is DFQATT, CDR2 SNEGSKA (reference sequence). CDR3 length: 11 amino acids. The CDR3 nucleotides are TGCAGTGCTTCGCAGTGGACTGAAGCTTTCTTT. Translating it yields CSASQWTEAFF.

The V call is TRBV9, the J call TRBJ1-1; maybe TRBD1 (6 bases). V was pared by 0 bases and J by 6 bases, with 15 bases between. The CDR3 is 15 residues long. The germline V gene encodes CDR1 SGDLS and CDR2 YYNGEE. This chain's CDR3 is CASSVVGGLPPEAFF. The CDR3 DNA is TGTGCCAGCAGCGTAGTCGGGGGGCTGCCCCCTGAAGCTTTCTTT.

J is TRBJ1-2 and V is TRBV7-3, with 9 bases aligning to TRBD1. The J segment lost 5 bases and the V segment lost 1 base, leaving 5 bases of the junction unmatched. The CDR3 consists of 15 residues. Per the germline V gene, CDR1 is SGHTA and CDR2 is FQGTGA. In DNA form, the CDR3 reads TGTGCCAGCAGCTTAAACGGCGGACAGGGGTATGGCTACACCTTC. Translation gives CASSLNGGQGYGYTF.

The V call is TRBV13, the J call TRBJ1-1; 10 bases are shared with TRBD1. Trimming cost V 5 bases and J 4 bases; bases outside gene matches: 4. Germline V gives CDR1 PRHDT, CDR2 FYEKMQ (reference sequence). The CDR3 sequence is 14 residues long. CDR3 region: CASSPRTGGTEAFF. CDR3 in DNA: TGTGCCAGCAGCCCCAGGACAGGGGGCACTGAAGCTTTCTTT.